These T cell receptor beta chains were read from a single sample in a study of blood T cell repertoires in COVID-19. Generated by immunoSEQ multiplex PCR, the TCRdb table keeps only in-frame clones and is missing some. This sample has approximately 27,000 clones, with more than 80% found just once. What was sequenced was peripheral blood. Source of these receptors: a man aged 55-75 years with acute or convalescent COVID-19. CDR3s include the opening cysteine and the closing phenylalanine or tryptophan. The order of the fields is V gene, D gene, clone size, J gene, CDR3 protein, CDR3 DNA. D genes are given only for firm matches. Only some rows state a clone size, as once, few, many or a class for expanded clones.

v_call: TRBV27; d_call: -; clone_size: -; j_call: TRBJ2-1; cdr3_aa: CASSLTGENPYNEQFF; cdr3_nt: TGTGCCAGCAGTTTAACGGGGGAGAACCCATACAATGAGCAGTTCTTC
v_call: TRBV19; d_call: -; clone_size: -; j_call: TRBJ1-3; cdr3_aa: CASSMGIQGSSGNTIYF; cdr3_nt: TGTGCCAGTAGTATGGGGATACAGGGCAGCTCTGGAAACACCATATATTTT
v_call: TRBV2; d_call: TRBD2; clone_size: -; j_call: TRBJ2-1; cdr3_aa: CASRLAGGSYNEQFF; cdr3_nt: TGTGCCAGCAGACTAGCGGGAGGCTCCTACAATGAGCAGTTCTTC
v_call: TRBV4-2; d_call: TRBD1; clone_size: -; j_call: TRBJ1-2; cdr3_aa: CASSQAGTVYGYTF; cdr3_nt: TGTGCCAGCAGCCAAGCTGGGACAGTCTATGGCTACACCTTC
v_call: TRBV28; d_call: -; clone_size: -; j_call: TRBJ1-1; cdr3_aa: CASSFQGWTEAFF; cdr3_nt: TGTGCCAGCAGTTTCCAGGGGTGGACTGAAGCTTTCTTT
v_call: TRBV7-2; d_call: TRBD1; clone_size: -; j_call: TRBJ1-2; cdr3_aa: CASSPIGGQGLYGYTF; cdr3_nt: TGTGCCAGCAGCCCGATCGGAGGACAGGGGCTCTATGGCTACACCTTC
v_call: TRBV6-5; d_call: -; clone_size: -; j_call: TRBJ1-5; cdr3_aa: CASSDTGHSNQPQHF; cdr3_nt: TGTGCCAGCAGCGACACAGGACATAGCAATCAGCCCCAGCATTTT
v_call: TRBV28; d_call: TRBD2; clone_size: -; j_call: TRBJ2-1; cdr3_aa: CASRPLAGAEQFF; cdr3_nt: TGTGCCAGCAGACCCCTAGCGGGAGCTGAGCAGTTCTTC
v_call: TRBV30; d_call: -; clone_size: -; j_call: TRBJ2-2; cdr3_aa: CAWSVLRNTGELFF; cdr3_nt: TGTGCCTGGAGTGTACTGAGGAACACCGGGGAGCTGTTTTTT
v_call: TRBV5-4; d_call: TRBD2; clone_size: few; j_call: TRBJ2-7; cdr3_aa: CASSLTSGGSYEQYF; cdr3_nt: TGTGCCAGCAGCTTAACTAGCGGGGGATCCTACGAGCAGTACTTC
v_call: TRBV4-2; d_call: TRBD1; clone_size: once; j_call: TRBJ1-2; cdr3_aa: CASSQGQGLNYGYTF; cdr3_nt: TGTGCCAGCAGCCAGGGACAGGGGCTAAACTATGGCTACACCTTC
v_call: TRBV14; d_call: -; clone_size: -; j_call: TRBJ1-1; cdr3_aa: CASSQGGASTEAFF; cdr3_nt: TGTGCCAGCAGCCAGGGGGGGGCTAGCACTGAAGCTTTCTTT
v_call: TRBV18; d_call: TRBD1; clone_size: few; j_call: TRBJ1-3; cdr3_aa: CASSPSQGGSGNTIYF; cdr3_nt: TGTGCCAGCTCACCTTCCCAGGGGGGCTCTGGAAACACCATATATTTT
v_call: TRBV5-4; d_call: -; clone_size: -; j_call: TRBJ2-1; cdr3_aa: CASSGLSGEQFF; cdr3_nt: TGTGCCAGCAGCGGCCTGAGCGGTGAGCAGTTCTTC
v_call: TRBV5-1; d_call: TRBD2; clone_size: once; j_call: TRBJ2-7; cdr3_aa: CASSFTVAGGNEQYF; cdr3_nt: TGCGCCAGCAGCTTTACGGTAGCGGGAGGTAACGAGCAGTACTTC
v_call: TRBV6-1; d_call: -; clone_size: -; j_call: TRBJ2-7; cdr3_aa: CASSEPTTGMRYF; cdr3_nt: TGTGCCAGCAGTGAACCTACGACGGGAATGCGGTACTTC
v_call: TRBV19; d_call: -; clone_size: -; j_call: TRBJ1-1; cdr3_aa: CASRLTGERNTEAFF; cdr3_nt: TGTGCCAGTAGATTAACAGGAGAGAGGAACACTGAAGCTTTCTTT
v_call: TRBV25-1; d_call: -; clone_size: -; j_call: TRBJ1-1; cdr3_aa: CASTMGNTEAFF; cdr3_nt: TGTGCCAGCACCATGGGCAACACTGAAGCTTTCTTT
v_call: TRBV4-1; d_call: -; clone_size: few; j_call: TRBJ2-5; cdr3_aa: CASSQDDVLQYQETQYF; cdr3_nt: TGCGCCAGCAGCCAAGATGATGTCCTTCAGTACCAAGAGACCCAGTACTTC
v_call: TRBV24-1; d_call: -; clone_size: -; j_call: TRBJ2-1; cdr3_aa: CATSALGRGYNEQFF; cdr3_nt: TGTGCCACCAGTGCCCTTGGTCGGGGTTACAATGAGCAGTTCTTC
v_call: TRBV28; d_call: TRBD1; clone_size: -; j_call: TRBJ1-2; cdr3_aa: CASSVDRDYGYTF; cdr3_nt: TGTGCCAGCAGCGTGGACAGGGACTATGGCTACACCTTC
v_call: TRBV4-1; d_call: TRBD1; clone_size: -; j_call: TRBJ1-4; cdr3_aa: CASSPPGAGGGEKLFF; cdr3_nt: TGCGCCAGCAGCCCACCTGGGGCAGGGGGAGGTGAAAAACTGTTTTTT
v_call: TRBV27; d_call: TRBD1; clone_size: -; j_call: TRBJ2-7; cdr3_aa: CASSLDGTGSSYEQYF; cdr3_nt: TGTGCCAGCAGTTTAGACGGGACAGGATCCTCCTACGAGCAGTACTTC
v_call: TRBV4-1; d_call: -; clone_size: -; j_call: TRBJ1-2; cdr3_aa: CASSQEYQRGYTF; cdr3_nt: TGCGCCAGCAGCCAAGAGTATCAGCGTGGCTACACCTTC
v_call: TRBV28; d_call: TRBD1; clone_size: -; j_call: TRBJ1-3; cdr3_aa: CASSFSPGQAFSGNTIYF; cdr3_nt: TGTGCCAGCAGTTTTAGCCCTGGACAGGCGTTCTCTGGAAACACCATATATTTT
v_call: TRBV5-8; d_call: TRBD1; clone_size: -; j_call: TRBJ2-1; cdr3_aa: CASNRGGNEQFF; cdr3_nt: TGTGCCAGCAACAGGGGCGGCAATGAGCAGTTCTTC
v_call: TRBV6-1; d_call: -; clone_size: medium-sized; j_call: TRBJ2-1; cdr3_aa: CASSEVRYSYNEQFF; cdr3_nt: TGTGCCAGCAGTGAAGTCAGGTACTCCTACAATGAGCAGTTCTTC
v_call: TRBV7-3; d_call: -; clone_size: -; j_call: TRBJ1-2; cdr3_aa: CASSAAYSDGYTF; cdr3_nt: TGTGCCAGCAGCGCGGCCTATTCGGATGGCTACACCTTC
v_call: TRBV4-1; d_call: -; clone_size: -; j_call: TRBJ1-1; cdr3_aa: CASSRPTQGGTEAFF; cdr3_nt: TGCGCCAGCAGCCGACCCACACAGGGTGGAACTGAAGCTTTCTTT
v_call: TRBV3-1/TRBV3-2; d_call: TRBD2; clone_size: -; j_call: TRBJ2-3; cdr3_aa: CASSQDSLAGKDTQYF; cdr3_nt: TGTGCCAGCAGCCAAGATAGCCTAGCGGGTAAGGATACGCAGTATTTT
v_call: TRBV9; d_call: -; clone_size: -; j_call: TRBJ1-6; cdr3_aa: CASSLVGGANSPLHF; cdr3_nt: TGTGCCAGCAGCCTAGTCGGGGGGGCTAATTCACCCCTCCACTTT
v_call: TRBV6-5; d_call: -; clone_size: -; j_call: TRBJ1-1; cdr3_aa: CASSLFLNTEAFF; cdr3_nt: TGTGCCAGCAGTTTATTTCTGAACACTGAAGCTTTCTTT
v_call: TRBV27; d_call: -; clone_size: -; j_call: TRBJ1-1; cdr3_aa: CASSVRQNTEAFF; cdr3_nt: TGTGCCAGCAGTGTAAGACAGAACACTGAAGCTTTCTTT
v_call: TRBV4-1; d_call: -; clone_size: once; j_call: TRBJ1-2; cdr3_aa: CASSRDRRYGYTF; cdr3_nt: TGCGCCAGCAGCCGAGACAGGCGCTATGGCTACACCTTC
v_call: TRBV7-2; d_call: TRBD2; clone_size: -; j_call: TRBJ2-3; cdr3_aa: CASTQGGLAGGHTQYF; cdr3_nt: TGTGCCAGCACCCAGGGGGGACTAGCGGGAGGCCATACGCAGTATTTT
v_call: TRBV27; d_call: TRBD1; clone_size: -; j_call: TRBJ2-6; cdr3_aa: CASSFRGTGSGANVLTF; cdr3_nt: TGTGCCAGCAGTTTCCGAGGGACAGGCTCTGGGGCCAACGTCCTGACTTTC
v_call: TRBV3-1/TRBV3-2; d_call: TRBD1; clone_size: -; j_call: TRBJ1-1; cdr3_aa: CASSQGQGNTEAFF; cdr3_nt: TGTGCCAGCAGCCAAGGACAGGGCAACACTGAAGCTTTCTTT
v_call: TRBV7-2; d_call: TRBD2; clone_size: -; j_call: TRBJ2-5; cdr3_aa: CASSKGLAGGRETQYF; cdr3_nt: TGTGCCAGCAGCAAAGGACTAGCGGGGGGAAGGGAGACCCAGTACTTC
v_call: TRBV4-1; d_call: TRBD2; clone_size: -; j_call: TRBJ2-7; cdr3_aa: CASSQESGGGYEQYF; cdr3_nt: TGCGCCAGCAGCCAAGAATCGGGAGGAGGCTACGAGCAGTACTTC
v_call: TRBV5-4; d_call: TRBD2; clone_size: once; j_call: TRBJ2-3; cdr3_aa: CASSLAGPSGGTDTQYF; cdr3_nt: TGTGCCAGCAGCTTGGCCGGCCCTAGCGGGGGCACAGATACGCAGTATTTT
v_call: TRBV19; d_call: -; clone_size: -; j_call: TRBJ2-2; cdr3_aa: CASSMQGDTGELFF; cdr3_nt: TGTGCCAGTAGTATGCAGGGTGACACCGGGGAGCTGTTTTTT
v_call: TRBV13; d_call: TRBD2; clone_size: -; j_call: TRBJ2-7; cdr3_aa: CASSPAGGAYEQYF; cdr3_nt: TGTGCCAGCAGTCCAGCGGGGGGCGCCTACGAGCAGTACTTC
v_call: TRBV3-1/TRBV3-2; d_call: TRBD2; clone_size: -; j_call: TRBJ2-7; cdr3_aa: CASSPSGTPYEQYF; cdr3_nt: TGTGCCAGCAGCCCAAGCGGGACCCCCTACGAGCAGTACTTC
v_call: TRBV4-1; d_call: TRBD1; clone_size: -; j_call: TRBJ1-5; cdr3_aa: CASSQGDRDNQPQHF; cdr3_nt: TGCGCCAGCAGCCAAGGGGACAGGGACAATCAGCCCCAGCATTTT
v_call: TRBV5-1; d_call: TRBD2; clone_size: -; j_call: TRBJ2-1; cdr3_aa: CASSTSGGRNTPENEQFF; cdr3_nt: TGCGCCAGCAGCACTAGCGGGGGGCGGAACACACCGGAGAATGAGCAGTTCTTC
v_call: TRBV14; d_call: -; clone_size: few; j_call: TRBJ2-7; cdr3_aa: CASSLYQGGEQYF; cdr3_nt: TGTGCCAGCAGCCTATACCAGGGGGGAGAGCAGTACTTC
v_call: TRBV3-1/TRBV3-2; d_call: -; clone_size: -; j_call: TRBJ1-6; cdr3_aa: CASSRQGYLHF; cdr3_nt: TGTGCCAGCAGCCGGCAGGGTTACCTCCACTTT
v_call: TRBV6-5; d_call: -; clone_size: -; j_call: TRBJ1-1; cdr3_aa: CASADTGTEAFF; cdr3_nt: TGTGCCAGCGCCGATACCGGCACTGAAGCTTTCTTT
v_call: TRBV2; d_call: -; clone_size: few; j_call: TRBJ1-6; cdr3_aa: CASSEAVTNSPLHF; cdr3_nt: TGTGCCAGCAGTGAGGCCGTGACAAATTCACCCCTCCACTTT